The T cell receptor (beta chain) under discussion was sequenced for a study of human CD8 memory T cell subsets. Study-wide findings and caveats: Effector memory cells lacked the similarly high diversity that stem-like memory and precursor exhausted T cells had.

The authors obtained RNA from duplicate vials, each holding around 150,000 sorted CD8+ T cells, for every subset. Generation of TCR beta libraries used UMI-labeled 5' RACE. As handled by the study authors: Functional CDR3 beta clonotypes numbered about 2,900 to 18,000 per TCR beta library. TCRdb re-called the 5' RACE reads; every CDR3 protein appears as one record, without DNA. TCRdb's processing, not the authors', yielded these V and J calls. The sample spans approximately 11,000 distinct CDR3 sequences; the ten largest clones claim approximately 8%. As for this clonotype: Its antigen is undetermined.

The clonotype originates from a human donor in good health. The sequencing input was CD8+ T cells from PBMCs.

CDR3 in amino acids: CASTQRGDYTGELFF. This chain connects TRBV5-4 to TRBJ2-2; TCRdb selects TRBD2, and the lack of DNA leaves this call unchecked. CDR1 SGHNT and CDR2 YYREEE come from the germline V gene (reference sequence). The CDR3 has 15 amino acids.